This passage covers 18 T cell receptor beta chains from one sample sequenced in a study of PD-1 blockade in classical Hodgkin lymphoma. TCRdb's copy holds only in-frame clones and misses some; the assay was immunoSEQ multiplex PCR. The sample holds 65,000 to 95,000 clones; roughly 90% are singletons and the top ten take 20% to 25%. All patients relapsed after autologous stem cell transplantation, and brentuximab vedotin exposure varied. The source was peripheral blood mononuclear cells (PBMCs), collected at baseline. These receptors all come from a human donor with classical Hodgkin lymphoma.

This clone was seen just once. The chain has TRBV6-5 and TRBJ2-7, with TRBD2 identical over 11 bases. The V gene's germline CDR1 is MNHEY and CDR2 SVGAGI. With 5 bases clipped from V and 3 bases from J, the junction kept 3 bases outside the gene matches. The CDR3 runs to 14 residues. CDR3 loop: CASSRTSGYYEQYF. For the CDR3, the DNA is TGTGCCAGCAGTAGGACTAGCGGGTACTACGAGCAGTACTTC.

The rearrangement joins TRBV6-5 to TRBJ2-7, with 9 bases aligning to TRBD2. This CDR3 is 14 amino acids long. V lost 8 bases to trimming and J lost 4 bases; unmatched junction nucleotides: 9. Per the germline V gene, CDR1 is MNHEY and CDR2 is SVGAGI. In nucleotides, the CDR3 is TGTGCCAGCCGGAGGACTAGCGAGTTATACGAGCAGTACTTC. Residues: CASRRTSELYEQYF.

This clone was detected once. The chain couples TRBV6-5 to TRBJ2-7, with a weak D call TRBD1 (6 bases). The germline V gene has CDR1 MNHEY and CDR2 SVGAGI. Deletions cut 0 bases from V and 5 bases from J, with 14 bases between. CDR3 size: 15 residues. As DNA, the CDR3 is TGTGCCAGCAGTTACTCGATCCTCGACAGGAACGAGCAGTACTTC. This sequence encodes CASSYSILDRNEQYF.

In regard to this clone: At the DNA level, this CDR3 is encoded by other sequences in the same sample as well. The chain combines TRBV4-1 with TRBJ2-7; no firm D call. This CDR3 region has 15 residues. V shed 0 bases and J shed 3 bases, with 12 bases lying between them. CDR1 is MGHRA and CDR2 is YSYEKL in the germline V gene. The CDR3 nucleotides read TGCGCCAGCAGCCAAGAGCCCGGCAGGAACTACGAGCAGTACTTC. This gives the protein CASSQEPGRNYEQYF.

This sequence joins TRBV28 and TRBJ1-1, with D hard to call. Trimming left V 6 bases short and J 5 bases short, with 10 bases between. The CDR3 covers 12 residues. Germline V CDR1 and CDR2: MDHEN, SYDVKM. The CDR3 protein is CASSSTGTEAFF. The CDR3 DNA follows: TGTGCCAGCAGCTCAACTGGGACTGAAGCTTTCTTT.

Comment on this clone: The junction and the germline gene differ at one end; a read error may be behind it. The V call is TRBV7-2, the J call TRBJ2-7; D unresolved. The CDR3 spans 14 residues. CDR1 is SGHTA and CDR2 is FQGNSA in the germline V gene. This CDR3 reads CASSKTPWSFEQYF. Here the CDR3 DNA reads TGTGCCAGCAGCAAAACCCCGTGGTCCTTCGAGCAGTACTTC.

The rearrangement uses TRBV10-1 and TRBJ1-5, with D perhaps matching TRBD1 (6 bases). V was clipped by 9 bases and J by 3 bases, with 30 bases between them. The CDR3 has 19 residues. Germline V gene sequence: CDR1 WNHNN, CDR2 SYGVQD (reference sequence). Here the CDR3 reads CARSPAGGTQLGYNQPQHF. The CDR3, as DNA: TGCGCCAGGAGTCCCGCAGGAGGGACACAACTGGGGTACAATCAGCCCCAGCATTTT.

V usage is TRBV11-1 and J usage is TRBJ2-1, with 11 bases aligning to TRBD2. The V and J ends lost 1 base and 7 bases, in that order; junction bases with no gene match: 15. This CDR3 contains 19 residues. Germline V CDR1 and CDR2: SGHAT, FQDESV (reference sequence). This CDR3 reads CASSLVGRRLAGGRNEQFF. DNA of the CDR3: TGTGCCAGCAGCTTAGTCGGTAGGAGGCTAGCGGGAGGTCGGAATGAGCAGTTCTTC.

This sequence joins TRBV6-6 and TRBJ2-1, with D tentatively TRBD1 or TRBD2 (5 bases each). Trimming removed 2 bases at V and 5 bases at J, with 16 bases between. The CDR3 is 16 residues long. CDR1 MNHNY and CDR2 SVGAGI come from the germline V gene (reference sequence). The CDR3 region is CASSYRDVGNNNEQFF. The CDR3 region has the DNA TGTGCCAGCAGTTACCGGGACGTCGGAAACAACAATGAGCAGTTCTTC.

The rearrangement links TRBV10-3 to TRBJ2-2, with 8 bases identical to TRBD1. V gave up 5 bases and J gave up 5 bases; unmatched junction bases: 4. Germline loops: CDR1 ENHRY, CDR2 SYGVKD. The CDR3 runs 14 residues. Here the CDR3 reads CAISWTGRTGELFF. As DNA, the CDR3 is TGTGCCATCAGTTGGACAGGGCGGACCGGGGAGCTGTTTTTT.

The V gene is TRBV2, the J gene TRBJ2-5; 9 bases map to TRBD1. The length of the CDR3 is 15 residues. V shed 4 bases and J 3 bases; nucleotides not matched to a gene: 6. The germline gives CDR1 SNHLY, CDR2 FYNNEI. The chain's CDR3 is CASSVRDRVEETQYF. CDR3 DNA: TGTGCCAGCAGTGTCCGGGACAGGGTTGAAGAGACCCAGTACTTC. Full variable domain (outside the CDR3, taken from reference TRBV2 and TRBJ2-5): EPEVTQTPSHQVTQMGQEVILRCVPISNHLYFYWYRQILGQKVEFLVSFYNNEISEKSEIFDDQFSVERPDGSNFTLKIRSTKLEDSAMYFCASSVRDRVEETQYFGPGTRLLVL.

The CDR3 is CASSFYVGAGAYEQYF. The CDR3 coding sequence is TGTGCCAGCAGCTTTTATGTAGGAGCGGGGGCCTACGAGCAGTACTTC. The chain combines TRBV5-4 with TRBJ2-7, with TRBD2 matching over 8 bases. This CDR3 comprises 16 residues. Germline V gene lookup returns CDR1 SGHNT and CDR2 YYREEE (reference sequence). The junction had 9 bases not matched to a gene; V was cut back by 2 bases and J by 2 bases.

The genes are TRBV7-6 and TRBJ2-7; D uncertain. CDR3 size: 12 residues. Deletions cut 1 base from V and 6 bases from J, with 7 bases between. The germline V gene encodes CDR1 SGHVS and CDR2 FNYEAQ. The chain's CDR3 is CASSLVVSEQYF. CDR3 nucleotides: TGTGCCAGCAGCTTAGTTGTTTCCGAGCAGTACTTC.

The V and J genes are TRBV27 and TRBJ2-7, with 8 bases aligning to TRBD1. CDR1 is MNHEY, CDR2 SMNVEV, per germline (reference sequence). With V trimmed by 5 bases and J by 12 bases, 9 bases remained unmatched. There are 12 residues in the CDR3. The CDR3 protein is CASSPRQGMGYF. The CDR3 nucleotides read TGTGCCAGCAGTCCCCGACAGGGGATGGGGTACTTC.

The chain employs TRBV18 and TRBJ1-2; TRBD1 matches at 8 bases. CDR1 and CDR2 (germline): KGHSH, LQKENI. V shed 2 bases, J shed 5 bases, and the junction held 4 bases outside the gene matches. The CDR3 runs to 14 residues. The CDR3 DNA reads TGTGCCAGCTCACCAAGACAGGGGATGTATGGCTACACCTTC. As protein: CASSPRQGMYGYTF.

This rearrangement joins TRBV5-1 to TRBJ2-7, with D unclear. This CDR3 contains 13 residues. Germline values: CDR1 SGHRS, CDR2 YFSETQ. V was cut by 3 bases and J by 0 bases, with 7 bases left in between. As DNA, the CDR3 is TGCGCCAGCAGCTCCGACAACTCCTACGAGCAGTACTTC. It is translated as CASSSDNSYEQYF.

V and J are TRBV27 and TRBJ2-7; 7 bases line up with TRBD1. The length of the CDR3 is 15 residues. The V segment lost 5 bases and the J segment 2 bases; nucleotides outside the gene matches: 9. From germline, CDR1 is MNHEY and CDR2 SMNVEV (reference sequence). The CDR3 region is CASSVYPGTAYEQYF. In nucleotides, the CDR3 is TGTGCCAGCAGTGTATACCCAGGGACAGCCTACGAGCAGTACTTC.

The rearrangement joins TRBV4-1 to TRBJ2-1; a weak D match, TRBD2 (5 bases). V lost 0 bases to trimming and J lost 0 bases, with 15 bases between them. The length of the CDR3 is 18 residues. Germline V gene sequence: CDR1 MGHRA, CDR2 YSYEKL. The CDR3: CASSQDPLPGSSYNEQFF. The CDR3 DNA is TGCGCCAGCAGCCAAGATCCCCTACCGGGGAGCTCCTACAATGAGCAGTTCTTC.